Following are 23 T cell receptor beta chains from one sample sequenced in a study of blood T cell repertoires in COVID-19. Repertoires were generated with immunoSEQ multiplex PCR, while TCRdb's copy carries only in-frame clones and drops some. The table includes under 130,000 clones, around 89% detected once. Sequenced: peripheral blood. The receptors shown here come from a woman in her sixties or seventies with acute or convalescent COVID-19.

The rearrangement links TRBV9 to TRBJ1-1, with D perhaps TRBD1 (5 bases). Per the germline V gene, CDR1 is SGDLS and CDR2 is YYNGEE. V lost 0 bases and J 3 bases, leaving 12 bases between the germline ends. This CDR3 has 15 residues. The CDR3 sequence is CASSVEGALYTEAFF. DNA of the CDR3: TGTGCCAGCAGCGTAGAAGGGGCCTTATACACTGAAGCTTTCTTT.

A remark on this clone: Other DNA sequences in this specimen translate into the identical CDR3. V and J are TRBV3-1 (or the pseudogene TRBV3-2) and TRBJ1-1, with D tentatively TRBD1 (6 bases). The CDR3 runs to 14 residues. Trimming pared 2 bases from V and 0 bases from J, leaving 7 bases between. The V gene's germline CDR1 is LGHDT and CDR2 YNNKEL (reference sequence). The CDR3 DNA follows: TGTGCCAGCAGCCAACAGGGGATGAACACTGAAGCTTTCTTT. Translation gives CASSQQGMNTEAFF.

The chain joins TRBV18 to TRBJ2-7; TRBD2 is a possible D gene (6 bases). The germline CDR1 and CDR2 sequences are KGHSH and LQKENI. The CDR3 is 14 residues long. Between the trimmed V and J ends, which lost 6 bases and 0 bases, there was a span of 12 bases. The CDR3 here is CASSSSAFSYEQYV. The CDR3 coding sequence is TGTGCCAGCTCCTCTAGCGCCTTCTCCTACGAGCAGTACGTC.

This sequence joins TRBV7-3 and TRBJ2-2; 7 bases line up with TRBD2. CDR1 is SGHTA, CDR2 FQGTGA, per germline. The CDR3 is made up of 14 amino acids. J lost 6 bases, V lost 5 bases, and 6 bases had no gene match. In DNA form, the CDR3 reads TGTGCCAGCAGCAATCTAGCGGCGGCCGGGGAGCTGTTTTTT. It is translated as CASSNLAAAGELFF.

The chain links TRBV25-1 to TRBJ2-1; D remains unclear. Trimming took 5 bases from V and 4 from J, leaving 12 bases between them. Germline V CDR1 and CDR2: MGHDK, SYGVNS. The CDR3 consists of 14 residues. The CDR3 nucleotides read TGTGCCAGCAGTTATCGACCGGAGTACAATGAGCAGTTCTTC. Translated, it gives CASSYRPEYNEQFF.

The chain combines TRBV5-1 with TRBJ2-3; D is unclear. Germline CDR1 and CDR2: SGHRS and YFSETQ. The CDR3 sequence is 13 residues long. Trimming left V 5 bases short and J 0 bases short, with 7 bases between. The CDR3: CASSSGSTDTQYF. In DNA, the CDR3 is TGCGCCAGCAGTTCGGGTAGCACAGATACGCAGTATTTT.

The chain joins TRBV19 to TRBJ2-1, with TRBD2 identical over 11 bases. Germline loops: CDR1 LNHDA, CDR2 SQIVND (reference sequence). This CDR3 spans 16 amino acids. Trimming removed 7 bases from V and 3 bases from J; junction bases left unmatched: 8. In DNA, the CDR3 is TGTGCCAGTACCCCCTCTAGCGGGAGGTTCTACAATGAGCAGTTCTTC. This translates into CASTPSSGRFYNEQFF.

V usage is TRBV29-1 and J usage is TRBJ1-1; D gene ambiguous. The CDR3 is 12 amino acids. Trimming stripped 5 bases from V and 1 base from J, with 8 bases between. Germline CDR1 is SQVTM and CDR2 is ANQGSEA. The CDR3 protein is CSVKSGNTEAFF. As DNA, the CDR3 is TGCAGCGTTAAGTCCGGGAACACTGAAGCTTTCTTT. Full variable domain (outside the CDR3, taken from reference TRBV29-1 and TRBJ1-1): SAVISQKPSRDICQRGTSLTIQCQVDSQVTMMFWYRQQPGQSLTLIATANQGSEATYESGFVIDKFPISRPNLTFSTLTVSNMSPEDSSIYLCSVKSGNTEAFFGQGTRLTVV.

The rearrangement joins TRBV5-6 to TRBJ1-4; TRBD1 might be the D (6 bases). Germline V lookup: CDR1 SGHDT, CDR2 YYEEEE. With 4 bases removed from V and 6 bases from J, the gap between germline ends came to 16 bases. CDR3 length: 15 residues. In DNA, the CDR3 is TGTGCCAGCAGCGGCGCCGGGACAAGGGATGAAAAACTGTTTTTT. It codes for CASSGAGTRDEKLFF.

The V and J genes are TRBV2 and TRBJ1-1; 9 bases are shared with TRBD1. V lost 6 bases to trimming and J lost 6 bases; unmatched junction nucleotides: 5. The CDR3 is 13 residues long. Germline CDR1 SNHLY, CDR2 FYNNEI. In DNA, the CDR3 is TGTGCCAGCAGGACGGACAGGGGAGCTGAAGCTTTCTTT. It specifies CASRTDRGAEAFF.

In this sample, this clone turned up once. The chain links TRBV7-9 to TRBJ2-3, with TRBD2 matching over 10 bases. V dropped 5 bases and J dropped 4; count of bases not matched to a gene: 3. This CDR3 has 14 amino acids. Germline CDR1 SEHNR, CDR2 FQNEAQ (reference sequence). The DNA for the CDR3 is TGTGCCAGCAGCATACTAGCGGGATCAGATACGCAGTATTTT. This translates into CASSILAGSDTQYF.

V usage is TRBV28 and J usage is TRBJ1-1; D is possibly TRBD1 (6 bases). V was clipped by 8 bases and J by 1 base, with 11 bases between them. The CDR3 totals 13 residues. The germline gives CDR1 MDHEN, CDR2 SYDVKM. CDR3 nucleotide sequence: TGTGCCAGCCGGGGAGGGGGGAACACTGAAGCTTTCTTT. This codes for CASRGGGNTEAFF.

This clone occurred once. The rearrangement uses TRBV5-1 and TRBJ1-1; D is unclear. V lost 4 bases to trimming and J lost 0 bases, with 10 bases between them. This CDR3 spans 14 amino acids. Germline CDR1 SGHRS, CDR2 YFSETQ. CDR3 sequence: CASSAHGMNTEAFF. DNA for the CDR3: TGCGCCAGCAGCGCTCACGGTATGAACACTGAAGCTTTCTTT.

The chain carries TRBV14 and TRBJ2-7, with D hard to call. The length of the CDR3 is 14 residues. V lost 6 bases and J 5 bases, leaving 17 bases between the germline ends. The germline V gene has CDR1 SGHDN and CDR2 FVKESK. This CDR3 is CASRLNQTEHEQYV. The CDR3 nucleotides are TGTGCCAGCAGACTAAATCAAACTGAGCACGAGCAGTACGTC.

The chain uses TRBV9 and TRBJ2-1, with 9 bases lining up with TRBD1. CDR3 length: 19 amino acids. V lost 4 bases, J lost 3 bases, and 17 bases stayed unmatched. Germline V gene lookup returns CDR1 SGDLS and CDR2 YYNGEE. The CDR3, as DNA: TGTGCCAGCAGCCTTCGGGGGGACAGGGTGCAGACTGGCTACAATGAGCAGTTCTTC. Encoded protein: CASSLRGDRVQTGYNEQFF.

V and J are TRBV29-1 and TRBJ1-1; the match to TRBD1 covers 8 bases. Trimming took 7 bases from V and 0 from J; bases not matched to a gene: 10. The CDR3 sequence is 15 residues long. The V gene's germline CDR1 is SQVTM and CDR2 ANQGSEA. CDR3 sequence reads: CSAWTGHILNTEAFF. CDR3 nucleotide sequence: TGCAGCGCTTGGACAGGGCATATTTTGAACACTGAAGCTTTCTTT.

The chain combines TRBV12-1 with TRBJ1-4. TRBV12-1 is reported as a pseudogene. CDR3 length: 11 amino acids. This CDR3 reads CASSFDSRRRF. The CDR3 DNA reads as TGTGCCAGCAGCTTCGACTCACGGCGACGTTTT.

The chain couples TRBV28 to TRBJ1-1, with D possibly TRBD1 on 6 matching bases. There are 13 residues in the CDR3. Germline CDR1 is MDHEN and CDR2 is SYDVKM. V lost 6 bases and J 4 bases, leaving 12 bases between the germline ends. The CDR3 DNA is TGTGCCAGCAGCATACAGGGTCCCACTGAAGCTTTCTTT. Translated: CASSIQGPTEAFF.

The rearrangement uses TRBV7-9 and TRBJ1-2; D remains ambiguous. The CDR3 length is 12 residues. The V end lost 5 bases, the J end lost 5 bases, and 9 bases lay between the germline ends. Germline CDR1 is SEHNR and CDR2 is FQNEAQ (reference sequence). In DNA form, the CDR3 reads TGTGCCAGCAGCGGGCGTTTATATGGCTACACCTTC. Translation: CASSGRLYGYTF. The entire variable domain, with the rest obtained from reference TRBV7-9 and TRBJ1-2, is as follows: DTGVSQNPRHKITKRGQNVTFRCDPISEHNRLYWYRQTLGQGPEFLTYFQNEAQLEKSRLLSDRFSAERPKGSFSTLEIQRTEQGDSAMYLCASSGRLYGYTFGSGTRLTVV.

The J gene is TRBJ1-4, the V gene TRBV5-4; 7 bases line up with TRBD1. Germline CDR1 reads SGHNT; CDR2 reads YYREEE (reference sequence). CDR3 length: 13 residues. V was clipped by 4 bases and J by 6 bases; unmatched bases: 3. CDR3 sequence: CASSRGTDEKLFF. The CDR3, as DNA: TGTGCCAGCAGCCGCGGGACAGATGAAAAACTGTTTTTT.

CDR3 sequence (DNA): TGCGCCAGCAGCTTGTTGGGGCAGCCTGCCTATGGCTACACCTTC. This gives the protein CASSLLGQPAYGYTF. This sequence joins TRBV5-1 and TRBJ1-2; weak D call: TRBD1 (5 bases). CDR3 length: 15 amino acids. Deletions cut 1 base from V and 4 bases from J, with 14 bases between. The germline gives CDR1 SGHRS, CDR2 YFSETQ.

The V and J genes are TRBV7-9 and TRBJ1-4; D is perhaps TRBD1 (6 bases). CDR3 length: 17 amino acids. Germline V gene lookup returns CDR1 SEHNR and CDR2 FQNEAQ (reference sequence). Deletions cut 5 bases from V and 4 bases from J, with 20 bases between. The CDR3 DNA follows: TGTGCCAGCAGCAGGATTAGTACAGGGATGGGTAATGAAAAACTGTTTTTT. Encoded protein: CASSRISTGMGNEKLFF.

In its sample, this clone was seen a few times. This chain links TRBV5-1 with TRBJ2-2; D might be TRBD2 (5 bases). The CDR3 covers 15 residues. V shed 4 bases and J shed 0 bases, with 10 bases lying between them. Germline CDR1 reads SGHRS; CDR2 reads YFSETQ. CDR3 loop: CASSAAGANTGELFF. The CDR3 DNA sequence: TGCGCCAGCAGCGCGGCCGGGGCGAACACCGGGGAGCTGTTTTTT.